One sample yielded the 3 T cell receptor beta chains listed below, sequenced in a study of blood T cell repertoires in COVID-19. Assay used: immunoSEQ multiplex PCR; TCRdb lists only in-frame clones, some missing. The table lists around 280,000 clones, approximately 86% of them singletons, with roughly 1.3% in the top ten. Sequencing was carried out using peripheral blood. The source is a man between 65 and 85 years old with acute or convalescent COVID-19.

This chain joins TRBV9 and TRBJ2-2; 7 positions agree with TRBD1. Germline CDR1 is SGDLS and CDR2 is YYNGEE. CDR3 length equals 15 residues. V was pared by 4 bases and J by 4 bases, with 7 bases of the junction left unmatched. The chain's CDR3 is CASSFRQGGTGELFF. DNA of the CDR3: TGTGCCAGCAGCTTCCGACAGGGCGGCACCGGGGAGCTGTTTTTT.

This clone was found a few times. The chain couples TRBV18 to TRBJ1-1; TRBD1 is a possible D gene (6 bases). Germline assignment: CDR1 KGHSH and CDR2 LQKENI. The CDR3 length is 15 residues. Deletions cut 0 bases from V and 4 bases from J, with 12 bases between. The CDR3 is CASSPPRTERTEAFF. CDR3 sequence (DNA): TGTGCCAGCTCACCACCCAGGACAGAGCGCACTGAAGCTTTCTTT.

The V and J genes are TRBV28 and TRBJ1-5; 10 bases map to TRBD1. J gave up 1 base and V 4 bases, and 4 bases lay outside the gene matches. Per the germline V gene, CDR1 is MDHEN and CDR2 is SYDVKM. There are 16 residues in the CDR3. Here the CDR3 reads CASSSGTGVSNQPQHF. The CDR3 DNA reads TGTGCCAGCAGTTCCGGGACAGGGGTGAGCAATCAGCCCCAGCATTTT.